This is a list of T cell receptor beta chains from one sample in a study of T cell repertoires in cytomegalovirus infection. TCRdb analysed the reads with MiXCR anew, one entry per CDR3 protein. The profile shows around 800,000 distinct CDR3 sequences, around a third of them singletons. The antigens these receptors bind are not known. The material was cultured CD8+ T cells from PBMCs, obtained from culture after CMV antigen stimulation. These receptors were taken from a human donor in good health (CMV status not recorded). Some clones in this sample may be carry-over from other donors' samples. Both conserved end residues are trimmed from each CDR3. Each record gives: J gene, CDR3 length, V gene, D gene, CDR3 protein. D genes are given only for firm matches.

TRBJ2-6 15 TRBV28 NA ASSSNRQPSGANVLT
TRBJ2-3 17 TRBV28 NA ASSLPAGSTFLWGPPQY
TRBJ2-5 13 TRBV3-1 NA ASSQFGGGKETQY
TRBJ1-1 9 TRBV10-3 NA ATGTNTEAF
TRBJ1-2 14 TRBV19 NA ASSMDSRSVHYGYT
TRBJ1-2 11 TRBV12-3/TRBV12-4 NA ASSLTGTHGYT
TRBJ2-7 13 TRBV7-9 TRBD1 ASSLAPGQNYEQY
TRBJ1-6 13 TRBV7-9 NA ASSYWGLLPSPLH
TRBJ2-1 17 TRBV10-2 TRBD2 ASMPGLAGGLGTYNEQF
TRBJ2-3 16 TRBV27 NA ASRIGGGKYGNTDTQY
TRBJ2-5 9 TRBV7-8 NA ASSGRETQY
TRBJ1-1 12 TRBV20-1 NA SPLGASMNTEAF
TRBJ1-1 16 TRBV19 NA ASSIAGQGGRMNTEAF
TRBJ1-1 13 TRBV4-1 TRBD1 ASSHAGTVNTEAF
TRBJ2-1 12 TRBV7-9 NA ASSLEAWYHEQF
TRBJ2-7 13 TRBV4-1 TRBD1 ASSQDGTELYEQY
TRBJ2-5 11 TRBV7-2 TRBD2 ASSSTSEETQY
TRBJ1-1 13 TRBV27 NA ASSLWGGRNTEAF
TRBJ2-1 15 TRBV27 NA ASSPRGSGIPYNEQF
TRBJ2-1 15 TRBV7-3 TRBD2 ASSSGFGLAVDNEQF
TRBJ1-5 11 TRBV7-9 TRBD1 ASSDRADQPQH